The following is a T cell receptor (beta chain) sequence with its context. No much larger clone exists at a distance of one base, and base qualities are not known. The sample's time point label, in plain terms: cells obtained before transplantation from donor or recipient. In mixed lymphocyte reactions, 200,000 CFSE-labeled pre-transplant responders were plated with 200,000 irradiated violet-dye-labeled stimulators and cultured for around 6 days. After the mixed lymphocyte reaction, proliferating CD3+CD4+CFSE-low and CD3+CD8+CFSE-low responder cells were FACS-sorted on a BD Influx sorter. To prepare the library, the immunoSEQ multiplex PCR assay was applied. In most patients, genomic DNA was isolated using the Qiagen DNeasy Blood and Tissue Kit and sent frozen to Adaptive Biotechnologies for TCR sequencing. High-throughput TCR-beta CDR3 sequencing of genomic DNA from most patients was performed by Adaptive Biotechnologies. On the study's bioinformatics: Adaptive's ImmunoSEQ software was the source of the TCR sequencing data for about 20 patients, while a few other patients were processed with MiXCR and VDJtools. To correct CD4 versus CD8 sorting errors, any sequence found in both subsets at a frequency ratio below 5:1 was removed. CDR3 nucleotide sequences shared between donor and recipient were removed because the origin of such sequences could not be assigned. At least 2-fold expansion over unstimulated cells and a minimum CFSE-low frequency of 0.002% (template counts) or 0.001% (read counts) were required for clones to be classified as alloreactive. Mappable clones were those detected in sequenced pre-transplant spleen, lymph node, or MLR CFSE-low populations of the donor or recipient. The cumulative frequency of alloreactive clones was calculated as a percentage of all sequences, weighted by copy number. Imported from immuneACCESS, the table was reduced by TCRdb to in-frame sequences with V and J called. These copies leave out some clones; in studies compared against another copy, an unresolved V gene accounts for under half, and the cause of the remainder is not known. That table is the source of V, J and clone size, and D and trimming were worked out from the DNA. The sample contains roughly 9,700 clones, roughly 29% of them found a single time. Less than 5.5% of the sample is in the top ten clones.

The sample originates from a study of graft-versus-host responses after intestinal transplantation (dated by TCRdb to about 2021). With regard to the full study: The transplants that recipients got were multivisceral, liver-intestinal, or isolated intestinal. Donor T cell macrochimerism was defined as a peak of at least 4% donor T cells among recipient peripheral blood mononuclear cells. To identify alloreactive clones, pre-transplant mixed lymphocyte reaction products were sequenced and compared with unstimulated pre-transplant donor and recipient T cells. Every recipient was given anti-thymocyte globulin induction, followed by around three years of maintenance tacrolimus and steroids. After intestinal transplantation, graft-versus-host and host-versus-graft alloreactive T cell clones in the graft, circulation and bone marrow were tracked using bulk TCR-beta CDR3 sequencing. The cohort enrolled some 23 intestinal transplant recipients including one retransplant, and a few patients lacking pretransplant specimens were excluded. Rather than going through the commercial service, samples from three later patients were sequenced in-house on an Illumina MiSeq and processed with MiXCR. General conclusions and limits of the study: The conclusions were limited by the relatively low number and heterogeneity of the intestinal transplant patients. GvH clones were detected in recipient bone marrow, and some appeared earlier in ileal mucosa or blood, consistent with an intestinal mucosal origin. High GvH to HvG T cell clonal ratios were observed in the allografts of patients with donor T cell macrochimerism. Early after transplant, declines in HvG clones were associated with peak levels of circulating GvH clones.

The V end gives up 0 bases and the J end 0 bases, leaving 9 bases in the junction not matched to a gene. CDR1 and CDR2 (SGDLS, YYNGEE) derive from the germline V gene. The CDR3 measures 18 amino acids from cysteine to phenylalanine. Only the CDR3 portion is preserved as DNA: 54 bases, with reading frame beginning at the first base. This TCR was recovered from a human patient who was an organ donor for intestinal transplantation. The sequence is built from TRBV9 and TRBJ2-1, with 7 middle bases fitting TRBD2. The sequenced sample was alloreactive CD4+ T cells from a mixed lymphocyte reaction culture, obtained before transplantation. Reading the label with the study, this specimen's cell subset or site is: CFSE-low proliferating T cells sorted from approximately six-day pre-transplant mixed lymphocyte reaction (GvH or HvG direction). In nucleotides, the sequence is TGTGCCAGCAGCGTAGTAGTTGCGGGGGTCCCCTCCTACAATGAGCAGTTCTTC. Protein translation: CASSVVVAGVPSYNEQFF.